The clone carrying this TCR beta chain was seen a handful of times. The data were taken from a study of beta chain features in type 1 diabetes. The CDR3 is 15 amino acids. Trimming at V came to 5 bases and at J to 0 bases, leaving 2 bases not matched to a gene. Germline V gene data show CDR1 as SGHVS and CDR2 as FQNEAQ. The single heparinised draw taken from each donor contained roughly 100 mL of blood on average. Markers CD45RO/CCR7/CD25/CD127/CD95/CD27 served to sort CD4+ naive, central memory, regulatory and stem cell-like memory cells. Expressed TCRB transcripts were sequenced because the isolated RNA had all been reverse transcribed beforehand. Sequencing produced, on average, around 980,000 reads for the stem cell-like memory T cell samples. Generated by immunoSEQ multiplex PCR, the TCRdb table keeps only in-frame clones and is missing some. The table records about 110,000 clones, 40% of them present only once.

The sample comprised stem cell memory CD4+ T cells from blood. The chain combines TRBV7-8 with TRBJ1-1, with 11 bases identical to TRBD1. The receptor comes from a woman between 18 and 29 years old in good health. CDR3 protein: CASSGQGAVNTEAFF. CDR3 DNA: TGTGCCAGCAGCGGACAGGGGGCGGTGAACACTGAAGCTTTCTTT.